The clone carrying this T cell receptor beta chain was found a few times. Antigen unknown. From the RT-PCR reads, TCRdb called clonotypes with MiXCR, one entry per CDR3 protein. The sample holds about half a million distinct CDR3 sequences; approximately 7.7% are singletons and the top ten take 10% to 15%. The entry originates in a study of response to subunit inactivated influenza vaccine. The CDR3 is made up of 17 amino acids. Trimming removed 8 bases from V and 2 bases from J; junction bases left unmatched: 16. Germline V lookup: CDR1 MGHDK, CDR2 SYGVNS. Study conclusions and caveats: Each seasonal influenza vaccination recruits few new T cells, the authors suggested.

This TCR was sampled from a man in his fifties or sixties who received an inactivated influenza vaccine. The material was PBMCs from blood, obtained less than 30 months after vaccination. This chain joins TRBV25-1 and TRBJ2-3; 7 nucleotides agree with TRBD2. The CDR3 bases are TGTGCCAGCCCTGCAGTGAGTAGCGGGCGCTACACAGATACGCAGTATTTT. Protein: CASPAVSSGRYTDTQYF. Full variable domain (missing parts from reference TRBV25-1 and TRBJ2-3): EADIYQTPRYLVIGTGKKITLECSQTMGHDKMYWYQQDPGMELHLIHYSYGVNSTEKGDLSSESTVSRIRTEHFPLTLESARPSHTSQYLCASPAVSSGRYTDTQYFGPGTRLTVL.